A single sample gave rise to the 20 T cell receptor beta chains below, sequenced in a study of cytomegalovirus exposure and HLA in healthy donors. PCR used 60 Vbeta primers and 13 Jbeta primers. Generated by immunoSEQ multiplex PCR, the TCRdb table keeps only in-frame clones and is missing some. In the table there are around 100,000 clones, 60% to 85% of which are singletons. The source material was PBMCs. These receptors were obtained from a man between 45 and 60 years old in good health and CMV-seronegative.

A few counts support this clone. The chain is built from TRBV5-6 and TRBJ2-1; D might be TRBD1 (5 bases). Germline V gives CDR1 SGHDT, CDR2 YYEEEE. The CDR3 sequence is 15 residues long. Trimming took off 0 bases at V and 3 bases at J, with 10 bases between the two ends. The DNA for the CDR3 is TGTGCCAGCAGCTTGGGTCAGGGTATCTACAATGAGCAGTTCTTC. It translates to CASSLGQGIYNEQFF.

The genes are TRBV6-4 and TRBJ1-2, with 7 bases that match TRBD1. CDR3 length equals 11 residues. CDR1 and CDR2 (germline): MRHNA, SNTAGT. The ends lost 7 bases at V and 6 bases at J; junction bases unmatched: 2. CDR3 bases: TGTGCCAGCAAGACAGGGAATGGCTACACCTTC. This codes for CASKTGNGYTF.

V is TRBV5-5 and J is TRBJ2-7; the D gene is possibly TRBD2 (5 bases). This CDR3 has 13 residues. V was trimmed by 2 bases and J by 6 bases, leaving 12 bases between them. Per germline, CDR1 SGHKS and CDR2 YYEKEE (reference sequence). In DNA form, the CDR3 reads TGTGCCAGCAGCTTTCGCGGGTTACGCGAGCAGTACTTC. This sequence encodes CASSFRGLREQYF.

This clone was observed a few times. The V call is TRBV12-5, the J call TRBJ1-2; possibly TRBD1 for D (6 bases). Germline CDR1 and CDR2: LGHNT and FRNRAP. There are 16 residues in the CDR3. V was cut by 1 base and J by 4 bases, with 16 bases left in between. This CDR3 is CASGLARGGRGYGYTF. The CDR3 DNA reads TGTGCTAGTGGTTTGGCCCGGGGGGGCAGGGGCTATGGCTACACCTTC.

On this clone: Additional DNA sequences in this sample encode the identical CDR3. The CDR3 DNA reads TGTGCCAGCAGCCCGGGACAGGGGAACTCTGGGGCCAACGTCCTGACTTTC. Translated, it gives CASSPGQGNSGANVLTF. The chain carries TRBV4-2 and TRBJ2-6; TRBD1 matches at 10 bases. V was pared by 4 bases and J by 0 bases, with 3 bases of the junction left unmatched. Germline V gene data show CDR1 as LGHNA and CDR2 as YNFKEQ. The CDR3 is made up of 17 amino acids.

This chain links TRBV29-1 with TRBJ1-3, with D unclear. The V end lost 4 bases, the J end lost 2 bases, and 3 bases lay between the germline ends. This CDR3 spans 11 amino acids. Germline lookup yields CDR1 SQVTM and CDR2 ANQGSEA. The CDR3 protein is CSVVTGNTIYF. The CDR3 DNA reads TGCAGCGTTGTAACTGGAAACACCATATATTTT.

This clone has just a few counts. The rearrangement joins TRBV21-1 to TRBJ1-1; TRBD1 was called by the table and not checked on the DNA. TRBV21-1 is labeled a pseudogene. The CDR3 contains 17 residues. CDR3 region: CASSKGAGLCLDTEAFF. The CDR3 DNA sequence: TGTGCCAGCAGCAAAGGGGCAGGGCTTTGTTTGGACACTGAAGCTTTCTTT.

The chain uses TRBV6-1 and TRBJ2-1, with 9 bases lining up with TRBD1. Trimming took 7 bases from V and 8 from J; bases not matched to a gene: 9. The CDR3 is 14 amino acids. Germline CDR1 MNHNS, CDR2 SASEGT. The CDR3 is CASTPLDRGDEQFF. CDR3 bases: TGTGCCAGCACCCCCTTGGACAGGGGTGATGAGCAGTTCTTC.

The rearrangement links TRBV6-6 to TRBJ2-2, with TRBD1 matching 9 bases. Germline V gene sequence: CDR1 MNHNY, CDR2 SVGAGI (reference sequence). V lost 5 bases to trimming and J lost 7 bases; unmatched junction nucleotides: 8. CDR3 length: 15 amino acids. CDR3 amino acids: CASSAGTGFGGELFF. The CDR3, as DNA: TGTGCCAGCAGTGCCGGGACAGGGTTTGGCGGGGAGCTGTTTTTT.

V usage is TRBV4-2 and J usage is TRBJ1-2; 11 positions agree with TRBD1. Unmatched junction bases numbered 6, after V lost 1 base and J lost 2 bases. The CDR3 has 17 residues. The germline gives CDR1 LGHNA, CDR2 YNFKEQ. CDR3 amino acids: CASSQGGQGAKNYGYTF. In DNA form, the CDR3 reads TGTGCCAGCAGCCAAGGCGGACAGGGGGCTAAGAACTATGGCTACACCTTC.

This clone was seen only once. The chain has TRBV5-5 and TRBJ2-1; D uncertain. V was clipped by 4 bases and J by 3 bases, with 14 bases between them. Germline CDR1 and CDR2: SGHKS and YYEKEE (reference sequence). The CDR3 is made up of 15 amino acids. The CDR3 DNA reads as TGTGCCAGCAGCGCCGCCGTGGCAGTCTACAATGAGCAGTTCTTC. Amino acid sequence: CASSAAVAVYNEQFF.

The V gene is TRBV5-1, the J gene TRBJ2-7, with TRBD1 identical over 7 bases. The V segment lost 4 bases and the J segment 3 bases; nucleotides outside the gene matches: 4. From germline, CDR1 is SGHRS and CDR2 YFSETQ. The CDR3 covers 13 residues. The CDR3 here is CASSTDRRYEQYF. The CDR3 bases are TGCGCCAGCAGCACGGACAGGCGCTACGAGCAGTACTTC.

The chain links TRBV5-1 to TRBJ2-3, with TRBD2 identical over 10 bases. CDR3 size: 18 residues. Trimming at V came to 0 bases and at J to 2 bases, leaving 9 bases not matched to a gene. Germline CDR1 reads SGHRS; CDR2 reads YFSETQ. The CDR3 here is CASSLEAGTSANTDTQYF. Here the CDR3 DNA reads TGCGCCAGCAGCTTGGAGGCAGGGACTAGCGCTAACACAGATACGCAGTATTTT.

V and J are TRBV19 and TRBJ1-3; 7 nucleotides line up with TRBD1. The length of the CDR3 is 15 residues. With 7 bases clipped from V and 2 bases from J, the junction kept 8 bases outside the gene matches. Per germline, CDR1 LNHDA and CDR2 SQIVND (reference sequence). This CDR3 is CASKITGATGNTIYF. The DNA for the CDR3 is TGTGCCAGTAAGATTACAGGGGCAACTGGAAACACCATATATTTT. Filled out from reference TRBV19 and TRBJ1-3, the complete variable domain reads DGGITQSPKYLFRKEGQNVTLSCEQNLNHDAMYWYRQDPGQGLRLIYYSQIVNDFQKGDIAEGYSVSREKKESFPLTVTSAQKNPTAFYLCASKITGATGNTIYFGEGSWLTVV.

This rearrangement joins TRBV5-1 to TRBJ1-5; the match to TRBD1 covers 7 bases. CDR1 and CDR2 from the germline V gene are SGHRS and YFSETQ. The ends lost 0 bases at V and 6 bases at J; junction bases unmatched: 3. CDR3 length: 14 amino acids. In DNA form, the CDR3 reads TGCGCCAGCAGCTTGGCAGGGGGAACTCAGCCCCAGCATTTT. Its translation: CASSLAGGTQPQHF.

In this sample, this clone turned up a few times. The J gene is TRBJ2-7, the V gene TRBV15; 9 nucleotides align to TRBD1. CDR3 length: 16 residues. V lost 3 bases to trimming and J lost 6 bases; unmatched junction nucleotides: 12. Germline assignment: CDR1 LNHNV and CDR2 YYDKDF (reference sequence). CDR3: CATSRGAGQGIFEQYF. The CDR3 region has the DNA TGTGCCACCAGCAGGGGGGCAGGACAGGGGATTTTCGAGCAGTACTTC.

This clone occurred a few times. The chain is built from TRBV4-1 and TRBJ2-3; tentatively, D is TRBD2 (5 bases). The germline V gene encodes CDR1 MGHRA and CDR2 YSYEKL. This CDR3 region has 16 residues. V was shortened by 0 bases and J by 4 bases, with 14 bases between the two germline ends. The CDR3 nucleotides are TGCGCCAGCAGCCAAGATTCGACCTATAGCGCAGATACGCAGTATTTT. Amino acid sequence: CASSQDSTYSADTQYF.

V and J are TRBV30 and TRBJ1-6, with TRBD1 as a possible D gene (6 bases). The CDR3 is 14 residues long. Between the trimmed V and J ends, which lost 3 bases and 5 bases, there was a span of 11 bases. Germline values: CDR1 GTSNPN, CDR2 SVGIG (reference sequence). The chain's CDR3 is CAWRDSRNNSPLHF. The CDR3 region has the DNA TGTGCCTGGAGGGACAGTCGAAATAATTCACCCCTCCACTTT. Using reference TRBV30 and TRBJ1-6 for the parts outside the CDR3, the full variable domain is SQTIHQWPATLVQPVGSPLSLECTVEGTSNPNLYWYRQAAGRGLQLLFYSVGIGQISSEVPQNLSASRPQDRQFILSSKKLLLSDSGFYLCAWRDSRNNSPLHFGNGTRLTVT.

The chain joins TRBV10-3 to TRBJ2-1, with a tentative D call TRBD1 (5 bases). Trimming left V 6 bases short and J 9 bases short, with 12 bases between. This CDR3 spans 12 amino acids. CDR1 and CDR2 from the germline V gene are ENHRY and SYGVKD. The DNA for the CDR3 is TGTGCCATCAGGGGGCGGTCCACTGAGCAGTTCTTC. Translation: CAIRGRSTEQFF.

The CDR3 spells CASSTRTSGRWNEQFF. DNA for the CDR3: TGTGCCAGCAGCACCCGGACTAGCGGGAGGTGGAATGAGCAGTTCTTC. The rearrangement links TRBV5-6 to TRBJ2-1; 14 positions match TRBD2. V was clipped by 4 bases and J by 7 bases; unmatched bases: 7. Looked up from germline, CDR1 is SGHDT and CDR2 is YYEEEE. There are 16 residues in the CDR3.